These 9 T cell receptor beta chains share one sample of origin, sequenced in a study of blood T cell repertoires in COVID-19. Repertoires were generated with immunoSEQ multiplex PCR, while TCRdb's copy carries only in-frame clones and drops some. The sample has about 150,000 clones; around four fifths are singletons. The specimen was PBMCs or T cells enriched from blood (not recorded which). Every receptor here comes from a man aged 50 or older who had recovered from COVID-19.

V gene TRBV20-1 combines with J gene TRBJ2-7, with D possibly matching TRBD2 (6 bases). The CDR3 totals 15 residues. Germline assignment: CDR1 DFQATT and CDR2 SNEGSKA (reference sequence). With 3 bases removed from V and 4 bases from J, the gap between germline ends came to 19 bases. The CDR3 reads CSASNAGTLAYEQYF. The CDR3 coding sequence is TGCAGTGCTAGTAACGCCGGGACTCTCGCGTACGAGCAGTACTTC.

J is TRBJ1-2 and V is TRBV7-9, with D tentatively TRBD1 (6 bases). Trimming pared 4 bases from V and 7 bases from J, leaving 19 bases between. The CDR3 is 15 amino acids. From germline, CDR1 is SEHNR and CDR2 FQNEAQ (reference sequence). DNA of the CDR3: TGTGCCAGCAGCTACCGGGACACCAGTCCCCCTGGCTACACCTTC. It is translated as CASSYRDTSPPGYTF.

The chain combines TRBV6-5 with TRBJ2-7; D unclear. V was pared by 8 bases and J by 3 bases, with 17 bases between. From germline, CDR1 is MNHEY and CDR2 SVGAGI. The CDR3 has 14 residues. CDR3 sequence reads: CASARVLPGYEQYF. DNA of the CDR3: TGTGCCAGCGCCAGAGTACTACCGGGCTACGAGCAGTACTTC.

This chain links TRBV6-5 with TRBJ1-2, with D perhaps matching TRBD1 (5 bases). CDR3 length equals 15 residues. Trimming removed 2 bases at V and 4 bases at J, with 14 bases between. CDR1 is MNHEY, CDR2 SVGAGI, per germline. The CDR3 spells CASSYRRGGGYGYTF. Written as DNA, the CDR3 is TGTGCCAGCAGTTACCGTCGGGGGGGTGGCTATGGCTACACCTTC.

The rearrangement uses TRBV7-3 and TRBJ1-4; D is unclear. This CDR3 has 15 residues. The germline CDR1 and CDR2 sequences are SGHTA and FQGTGA. V lost 1 base to trimming and J lost 2 bases, with 8 bases between them. Here the CDR3 DNA reads TGTGCCAGCAGCTTAAATCCGGTTACTAATGAAAAACTGTTTTTT. Translation gives CASSLNPVTNEKLFF.

This sequence joins TRBV7-8 and TRBJ1-5, with a weak D call TRBD1 (6 bases). This CDR3 is 13 amino acids long. V was clipped by 5 bases and J by 2 bases, with 7 bases between them. Germline CDR1 is SGHVS and CDR2 is FQNEAQ. CDR3 nucleotides: TGTGCCAGCAGCCGGACAGGCAATCAGCCCCAGCATTTT. Translated, it gives CASSRTGNQPQHF.

The chain is built from TRBV4-1 and TRBJ1-1; D remains unclear. Germline V lookup: CDR1 MGHRA, CDR2 YSYEKL. Trimming left V 0 bases short and J 1 base short, with 9 bases between. This CDR3 spans 15 amino acids. CDR3 loop: CASSQEGGENTEAFF. The CDR3 coding sequence is TGCGCCAGCAGCCAAGAAGGTGGAGAGAACACTGAAGCTTTCTTT.

About this clone: Within the sample, other DNA sequences also encode this same CDR3. The V call is TRBV19, the J call TRBJ1-2; the match to TRBD1 covers 8 bases. CDR3 length: 13 residues. J was trimmed by 0 bases and V by 6 bases; bases with no gene match: 0. In germline, CDR1 is LNHDA, CDR2 SQIVND (reference sequence). In DNA, the CDR3 is TGTGCCAGTAGGGGACAGGCTAACTATGGCTACACCTTC. This sequence encodes CASRGQANYGYTF.

This clone was seen a handful of times. The gene calls are TRBV19 and TRBJ2-5; TRBD2 agrees at 7 bases. After removal of 1 base from V and 5 bases from J, the junction contained 10 bases not matched to a gene. Germline lookup yields CDR1 LNHDA and CDR2 SQIVND (reference sequence). The CDR3 consists of 16 residues. The chain's CDR3 is CASSIARTRVGETQYF. DNA of the CDR3: TGTGCCAGTAGTATAGCCCGGACTAGGGTTGGGGAGACCCAGTACTTC.